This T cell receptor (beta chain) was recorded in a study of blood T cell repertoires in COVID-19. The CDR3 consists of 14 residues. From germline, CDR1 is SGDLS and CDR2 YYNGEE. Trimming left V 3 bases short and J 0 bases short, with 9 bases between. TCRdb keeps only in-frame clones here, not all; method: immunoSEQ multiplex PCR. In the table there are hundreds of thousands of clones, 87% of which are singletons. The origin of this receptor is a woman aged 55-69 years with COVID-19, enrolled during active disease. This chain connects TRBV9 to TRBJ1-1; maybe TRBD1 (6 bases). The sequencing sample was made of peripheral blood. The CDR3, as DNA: TGTGCCAGCAGCGCAACAGGGCTGAACACTGAAGCTTTCTTT. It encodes CASSATGLNTEAFF.